Each of the 30 T cell receptor beta chains below was sequenced from the same sample in a study of cytomegalovirus exposure and HLA in healthy donors. The study ran its PCR with 60 Vbeta and 13 Jbeta primers. Produced via immunoSEQ multiplex PCR; TCRdb's table is partial and in-frame only. Here the sample spans approximately 190,000 clones, more than 80% being singletons. Material for sequencing was PBMCs. Receptors were obtained from a woman between 45 and 60 years old in good health and CMV-seropositive.

This rearrangement joins TRBV19 to TRBJ1-6; 7 bases map to TRBD1. Germline V lookup: CDR1 LNHDA, CDR2 SQIVND (reference sequence). The CDR3 sequence is 14 residues long. V lost 7 bases to trimming and J lost 7 bases; unmatched junction nucleotides: 7. In nucleotides, the CDR3 is TGTGCCAGTAACCCGACAGGGCTCAATTCACCCCTCCACTTT. This sequence encodes CASNPTGLNSPLHF.

The V gene is TRBV2, the J gene TRBJ1-5; TRBD1 matches at 11 bases. The CDR3 runs to 15 residues. After removal of 4 bases from V and 6 bases from J, the junction contained 5 bases not matched to a gene. Per germline, CDR1 SNHLY and CDR2 FYNNEI. The CDR3 reads CASSVGQGAVQPQHF. CDR3 DNA: TGTGCCAGCAGTGTCGGACAGGGGGCAGTTCAGCCCCAGCATTTT.

The chain uses TRBV4-1 and TRBJ2-3; TRBD2 agrees at 10 bases. V dropped 1 base and J dropped 1; count of bases not matched to a gene: 5. In germline, CDR1 is MGHRA, CDR2 YSYEKL. The CDR3 runs to 17 residues. The CDR3 DNA sequence: TGCGCCAGCAGCCAAGGCCTTACTAGCGGGGGCACAGATACGCAGTATTTT. Translating gives CASSQGLTSGGTDTQYF.

This clone appeared once. Sequence at one end of the junction differs from germline and may be a read error. The J gene is TRBJ2-1, the V gene TRBV18; TRBD1 is a possible D gene (5 bases). Germline values: CDR1 KGHSH, CDR2 LQKENI. CDR3 size: 16 residues. CDR3 DNA: TGTGCCAGCTCCCAAAACGCGCAGGGATCCTACAATGGGCAGTTCTTC. Translation: CASSQNAQGSYNGQFF.

This chain links TRBV27 with TRBJ2-3, with D possibly being TRBD2 (6 bases). With 9 bases removed from V and 0 bases from J, the gap between germline ends came to 16 bases. The germline gives CDR1 MNHEY, CDR2 SMNVEV (reference sequence). The CDR3 is made up of 15 amino acids. The CDR3 spells CASQMRGSSTDTQYF. The CDR3, as DNA: TGTGCCAGTCAGATGCGGGGTTCTAGCACAGATACGCAGTATTTT.

This clone was seen only a few times. The V gene is TRBV6-5, the J gene TRBJ2-5; D is possibly TRBD2 (5 bases). The V gene's germline CDR1 is MNHEY and CDR2 SVGAGI. CDR3 length equals 13 residues. V was trimmed by 5 bases and J by 1 base, leaving 8 bases between them. CDR3 region: CASSPGIQETQYF. CDR3 DNA sequence: TGTGCCAGCAGTCCCGGGATCCAAGAGACCCAGTACTTC.

J is TRBJ2-3 and V is TRBV4-2; D may be TRBD2 (5 bases). Looked up from germline, CDR1 is LGHNA and CDR2 is YNFKEQ. Trimming took off 5 bases at V and 5 bases at J, with 11 bases between the two ends. The CDR3 consists of 13 residues. CDR3 nucleotides: TGTGCCAGCAGCGACGGGGTTCGAGATACGCAGTATTTT. Its protein product is CASSDGVRDTQYF.

The genes are TRBV7-8 and TRBJ1-2; perhaps TRBD1 as D (5 bases). CDR1 SGHVS and CDR2 FQNEAQ come from the germline V gene. Trimming stripped 1 base from V and 5 bases from J, with 14 bases between. CDR3 size: 15 residues. This chain's CDR3 is CASSLGGSQIYGYTF. The CDR3 DNA follows: TGTGCCAGCAGCTTAGGGGGCAGCCAGATATATGGCTACACCTTC. Looking up the rest from reference TRBV7-8 and TRBJ1-2 gives the full variable domain: GAGVSQSPRYKVAKRGQDVALRCDPISGHVSLFWYQQALGQGPEFLTYFQNEAQLDKSGLPSDRFFAERPEGSVSTLKIQRTQQEDSAVYLCASSLGGSQIYGYTFGSGTRLTVV.

Only a few counts were recorded for this clone. Here the CDR3 reads CASSQELATDTQYF. CDR3 DNA: TGCGCCAGCAGCCAAGAACTAGCCACAGATACGCAGTATTTT. The V and J genes are TRBV4-3 and TRBJ2-3; perhaps TRBD2 as D (6 bases). V was cut by 0 bases and J by 2 bases, with 6 bases left in between. CDR3 length: 14 amino acids. CDR1 LGHNA and CDR2 YSLEER come from the germline V gene.

This rearrangement joins TRBV4-3 to TRBJ1-6; TRBD1 is a possible D gene (5 bases). CDR3 length: 16 amino acids. Per the germline V gene, CDR1 is LGHNA and CDR2 is YSLEER. The V end lost 1 base, the J end lost 6 bases, and 13 bases lay between the germline ends. In nucleotides, the CDR3 is TGCGCCAGCAGCCAAGGAGACAGTTCGGGTAATTCACCCCTCCACTTT. This translates into CASSQGDSSGNSPLHF.

The CDR3 here is CASSFSGWNTEAFF. CDR3 DNA: TGCGCCAGCAGCTTCTCAGGGTGGAACACTGAAGCTTTCTTT. V usage is TRBV5-1 and J usage is TRBJ1-1; D might be TRBD1 (5 bases). CDR3 length: 14 residues. Between the trimmed V and J ends, which lost 2 bases and 1 base, there was a span of 9 bases. CDR1 SGHRS and CDR2 YFSETQ come from the germline V gene.

This CDR3 is CSVGLAGYSSYNEQFF. CDR3 nucleotide sequence: TGCAGCGTTGGCCTAGCGGGGTACTCATCCTACAATGAGCAGTTCTTC. This chain links TRBV29-1 with TRBJ2-1; 9 bases line up with TRBD2. There are 16 residues in the CDR3. After removal of 4 bases from V and 1 base from J, the junction contained 8 bases not matched to a gene. Germline CDR1 reads SQVTM; CDR2 reads ANQGSEA.

The J gene is TRBJ1-4, the V gene TRBV5-1; 7 bases match TRBD1. J lost 6 bases, V lost 4 bases, and 6 bases had no gene match. The CDR3 sequence is 14 residues long. Germline CDR1 SGHRS, CDR2 YFSETQ. This CDR3 is CASSPGTDHEKLFF. The CDR3 bases are TGCGCCAGCAGCCCCGGGACAGACCATGAAAAACTGTTTTTT.

The chain links TRBV6-1 to TRBJ1-1; perhaps TRBD1 as D (5 bases). Between the trimmed V and J ends, which lost 8 bases and 5 bases, there was a span of 15 bases. CDR3 length: 13 amino acids. Germline V gene lookup returns CDR1 MNHNS and CDR2 SASEGT. In DNA, the CDR3 is TGTGCCAGCTCCGGGGGGGGAGGGACTGAAGCTTTCTTT. Translated: CASSGGGGTEAFF.

This clone has only a few counts. Relative to the germline gene, one junction end is altered; a read error may explain this. J is TRBJ2-1 and V is TRBV7-7, with D hard to call. Germline V CDR1 and CDR2: SSHAT, FNYEAQ (reference sequence). The CDR3 has 14 amino acids. In nucleotides, the CDR3 is TGTGCTAGCAGACGGATTGACACTTACAATGAGCAGTTCTTC. As protein: CASRRIDTYNEQFF. Full variable domain (rest looked up from reference TRBV7-7 and TRBJ2-1): GAGVSQSPRYKVTKRGQDVTLRCDPISSHATLYWYQQALGQGPEFLTYFNYEAQPDKSGLPSDRFSAERPEGSISTLTIQRTEQRDSAMYRCASRRIDTYNEQFFGPGTRLTVL.

The rearrangement joins TRBV10-1 to TRBJ2-3; TRBD2 agrees at 11 bases. Germline V gives CDR1 WNHNN, CDR2 SYGVQD (reference sequence). Germline trimming cut 6 bases from V and 0 bases from J; bases unmatched to any gene: 5. This CDR3 is 16 amino acids long. CDR3 in amino acids: CASSEGLAGSTDTQYF. CDR3 sequence (DNA): TGCGCCAGCAGCGAAGGACTAGCGGGCAGCACAGATACGCAGTATTTT.

This clone has only a few counts. The V call is TRBV28, the J call TRBJ2-7; D may be TRBD1 (5 bases). Germline loops: CDR1 MDHEN, CDR2 SYDVKM. The CDR3 has 12 amino acids. The V and J ends lost 4 bases and 1 base respectively, with 5 bases between them. CDR3 sequence (DNA): TGTGCCAGCAGTTCAGGGTCCTACGAGCAGTACTTC. This sequence encodes CASSSGSYEQYF.

This chain connects TRBV20-1 to TRBJ1-2; no definite D call. The CDR3 has 10 amino acids. V lost 6 bases, J lost 8 bases, and 10 bases lay in between. CDR1 and CDR2 (germline): DFQATT, SNEGSKA (reference sequence). CDR3 in DNA: TGCAGTGCCACACCCGGGGGCTACACCTTC. Translation gives CSATPGGYTF.

The chain links TRBV27 to TRBJ2-3; D unresolved. CDR3 length: 17 residues. The germline gives CDR1 MNHEY, CDR2 SMNVEV (reference sequence). V was cut by 2 bases and J by 0 bases, with 15 bases left in between. The CDR3 DNA sequence: TGTGCCAGCAGTTTAATGGTCCTAGGAACAAGCACAGATACGCAGTATTTT. It is translated as CASSLMVLGTSTDTQYF.

Of note for this clone: The junction departs from germline at one end; a sequencing error may be responsible. The rearrangement joins TRBV7-7 to TRBJ2-5; TRBD1 matches 7 bases. CDR1 and CDR2 from the germline V gene are SSHAT and FNYEAQ (reference sequence). This CDR3 has 13 residues. DNA for the CDR3: TGTGCTAGCAGCCTTGACAGGGTTGAGACCCAGTACTTC. Encoded protein: CASSLDRVETQYF.

The chain employs TRBV7-2 and TRBJ2-2; the D gene is possibly TRBD1 (6 bases). Per the germline V gene, CDR1 is SGHTA and CDR2 is FQGNSA. V lost 5 bases to trimming and J lost 2 bases, with 12 bases between them. The CDR3 spans 15 residues. This CDR3 reads CASSRQVTNTGELFF. The DNA of the CDR3 is TGTGCCAGCAGCCGACAGGTGACCAACACCGGGGAGCTGTTTTTT.

The CDR3 DNA follows: TGTGCCAGCAGTTCGAGCGGGGCCAACTACAATGAGCAGTTCTTC. It yields the protein CASSSSGANYNEQFF. The chain is built from TRBV27 and TRBJ2-1, with TRBD2 identical over 7 bases. The CDR3 is 15 residues long. The V and J ends lost 4 bases and 3 bases, in that order; junction bases with no gene match: 6. Germline V gene data show CDR1 as MNHEY and CDR2 as SMNVEV (reference sequence).

The chain uses TRBV28 and TRBJ2-7; D unclear. The CDR3 has 14 amino acids. Trimming cost V 3 bases and J 6 bases, with 15 bases left between them. The germline V gene encodes CDR1 MDHEN and CDR2 SYDVKM. DNA for the CDR3: TGTGCCAGCAGTTTTAGTCCTGCCCTCGCCGAGCAGTACTTC. Its translation is CASSFSPALAEQYF.

The J gene is TRBJ2-5, the V gene TRBV7-8, with D possibly matching TRBD1 (6 bases). The CDR3 runs to 14 residues. V lost 5 bases and J 5 bases, leaving 15 bases between the germline ends. The germline gives CDR1 SGHVS, CDR2 FQNEAQ. CDR3 coding DNA: TGTGCCAGCAGCCTGGGACATCTTGGGGAGACCCAGTACTTC. This codes for CASSLGHLGETQYF.

The rearrangement uses TRBV4-3 and TRBJ2-1; 9 positions agree with TRBD1. CDR1 is LGHNA, CDR2 YSLEER, per germline. V was clipped by 4 bases and J by 8 bases; unmatched bases: 3. The CDR3 sequence is 13 residues long. The CDR3 DNA reads as TGCGCCAGCAGCCTCCGACAGGGGGATGAGCAGTTCTTC. It codes for CASSLRQGDEQFF.

As regards this clone: Different DNA sequences within this sample yield the same CDR3. This chain uses TRBV7-3 with TRBJ1-1, with D perhaps matching TRBD1 (5 bases). The CDR3 contains 13 residues. CDR1 is SGHTA and CDR2 is FQGTGA in the germline V gene. V was cut by 5 bases and J by 1 base, with 8 bases left in between. CDR3 nucleotides: TGTGCCAGCAGCCCTGGACAGAACACTGAAGCTTTCTTT. Translation gives CASSPGQNTEAFF. Variable domain in full (rest from reference TRBV7-3 and TRBJ1-1): GAGVSQTPSNKVTEKGKYVELRCDPISGHTALYWYRQSLGQGPEFLIYFQGTGAADDSGLPNDRFFAVRPEGSVSTLKIQRTERGDSAVYLCASSPGQNTEAFFGQGTRLTVV.

The genes are TRBV6-5 and TRBJ1-4; D gene ambiguous. Trimming took 0 bases from V and 5 from J, leaving 13 bases between them. The CDR3 is made up of 16 amino acids. Looked up from germline, CDR1 is MNHEY and CDR2 is SVGAGI. CDR3 amino acids: CASSYSKRAANEKLFF. CDR3 nucleotide sequence: TGTGCCAGCAGTTACTCAAAGCGGGCTGCGAATGAAAAACTGTTTTTT.

The chain employs TRBV27 and TRBJ2-5, with a weak D call TRBD1 (6 bases). The J call is in doubt because the DNA end fits TRBJ2-7 better. Germline V gene lookup returns CDR1 MNHEY and CDR2 SMNVEV (reference sequence). The CDR3 totals 16 residues. CDR3 residues: CASSRTVTQSSYEQYF. Written as DNA, the CDR3 is TGTGCCAGCAGCCGGACAGTAACTCAGAGCTCCTACGAGCAGTACTTC.

V usage is TRBV30 and J usage is TRBJ2-1, with D possibly TRBD2 on 6 matching bases. The CDR3 length is 14 residues. V gave up 0 bases and J gave up 10 bases, with 16 bases separating them. The V gene's germline CDR1 is GTSNPN and CDR2 SVGIG (reference sequence). CDR3 amino acids: CAWSVQLASGEQFF. The CDR3, as DNA: TGTGCCTGGAGTGTACAACTAGCTTCCGGAGAGCAGTTCTTC. Variable domain in full (rest from reference TRBV30 and TRBJ2-1): SQTIHQWPATLVQPVGSPLSLECTVEGTSNPNLYWYRQAAGRGLQLLFYSVGIGQISSEVPQNLSASRPQDRQFILSSKKLLLSDSGFYLCAWSVQLASGEQFFGPGTRLTVL.

V is TRBV27 and J is TRBJ2-1, with TRBD2 identical over 11 bases. The V and J ends lost 5 bases and 3 bases, in that order; junction bases with no gene match: 0. The CDR3 runs to 14 residues. CDR1 and CDR2 (germline): MNHEY, SMNVEV (reference sequence). CDR3 amino acids: CASSGTSGYNEQFF. The CDR3 DNA is TGTGCCAGCAGTGGGACTAGCGGCTACAATGAGCAGTTCTTC.